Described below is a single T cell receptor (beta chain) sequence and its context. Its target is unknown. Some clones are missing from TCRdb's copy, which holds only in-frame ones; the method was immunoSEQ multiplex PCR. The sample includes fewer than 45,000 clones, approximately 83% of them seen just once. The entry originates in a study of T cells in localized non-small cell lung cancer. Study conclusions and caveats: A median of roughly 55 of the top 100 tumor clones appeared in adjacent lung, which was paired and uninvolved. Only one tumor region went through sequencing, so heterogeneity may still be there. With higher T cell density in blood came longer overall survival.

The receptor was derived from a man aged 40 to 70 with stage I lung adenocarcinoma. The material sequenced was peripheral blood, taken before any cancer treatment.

The CDR3, as DNA: TGTGCCAGCAGCTTGGCCGTGATCCCGGGTTTCCTTGCCAAAAACATTCAGTACTTC. Translation: CASSLAVIPGFLAKNIQYF. The V gene is TRBV5-8, the J gene TRBJ2-4; the D is unclear. V lost 0 bases and J lost 1, with 20 bases in between. CDR1 and CDR2 (germline): SGHTS, YDEGEE. CDR3 size: 19 residues.